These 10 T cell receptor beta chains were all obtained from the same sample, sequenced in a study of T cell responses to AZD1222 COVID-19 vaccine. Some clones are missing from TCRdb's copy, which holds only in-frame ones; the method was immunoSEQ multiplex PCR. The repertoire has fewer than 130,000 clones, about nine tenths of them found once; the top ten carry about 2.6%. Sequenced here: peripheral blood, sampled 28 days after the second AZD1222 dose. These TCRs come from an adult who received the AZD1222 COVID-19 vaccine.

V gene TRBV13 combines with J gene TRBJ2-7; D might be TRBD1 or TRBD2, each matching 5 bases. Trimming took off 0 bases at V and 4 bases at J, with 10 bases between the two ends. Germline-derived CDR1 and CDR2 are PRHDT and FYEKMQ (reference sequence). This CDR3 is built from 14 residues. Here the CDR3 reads CASSLGLGVYEQYF. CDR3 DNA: TGTGCCAGCAGCTTAGGACTAGGGGTTTACGAGCAGTACTTC.

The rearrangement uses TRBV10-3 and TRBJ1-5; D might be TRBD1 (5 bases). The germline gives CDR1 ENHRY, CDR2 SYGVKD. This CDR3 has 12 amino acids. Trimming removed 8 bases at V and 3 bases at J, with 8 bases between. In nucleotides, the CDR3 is TGTGCCATCGCGACAGACAATCAGCCCCAGCATTTT. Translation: CAIATDNQPQHF.

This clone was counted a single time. CDR3 nucleotide sequence: TGTGCCAGAAGCTTGGAAGCCCCTGTCACTGAAGCTTTCTTT. This translates into CARSLEAPVTEAFF. This sequence joins TRBV5-3 and TRBJ1-1; D uncertain. TRBV5-3 is given ORF status, its function remaining uncertain. Trimming pared 0 bases from V and 4 bases from J, leaving 10 bases between. This CDR3 spans 14 amino acids.

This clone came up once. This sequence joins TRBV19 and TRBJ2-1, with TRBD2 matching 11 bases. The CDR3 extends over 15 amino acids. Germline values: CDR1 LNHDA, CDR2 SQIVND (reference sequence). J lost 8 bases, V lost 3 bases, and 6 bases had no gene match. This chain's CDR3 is CASSILPSGGYEQFF. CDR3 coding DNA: TGTGCCAGTAGTATCCTCCCTAGCGGGGGGTATGAGCAGTTCTTC.

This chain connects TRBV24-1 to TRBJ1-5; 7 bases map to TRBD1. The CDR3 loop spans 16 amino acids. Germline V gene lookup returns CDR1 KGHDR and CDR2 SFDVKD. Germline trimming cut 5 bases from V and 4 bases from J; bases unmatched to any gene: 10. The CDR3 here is CATSGASGTDNQPQHF. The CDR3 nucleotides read TGTGCCACCAGTGGCGCCTCCGGGACAGATAATCAGCCCCAGCATTTT.

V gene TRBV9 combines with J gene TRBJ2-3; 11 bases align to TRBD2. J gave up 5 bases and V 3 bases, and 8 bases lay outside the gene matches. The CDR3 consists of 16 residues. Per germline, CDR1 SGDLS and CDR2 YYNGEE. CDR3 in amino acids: CASSATSGVGGDTQYF. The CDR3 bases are TGTGCCAGCAGCGCGACTAGCGGGGTCGGCGGAGATACGCAGTATTTT.

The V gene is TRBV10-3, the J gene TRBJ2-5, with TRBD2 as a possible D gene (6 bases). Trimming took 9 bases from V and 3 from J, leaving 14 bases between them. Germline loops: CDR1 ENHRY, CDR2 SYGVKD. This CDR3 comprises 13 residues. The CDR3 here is CAMAGGREETQYF. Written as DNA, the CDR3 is TGTGCCATGGCCGGGGGTCGTGAAGAGACCCAGTACTTC.

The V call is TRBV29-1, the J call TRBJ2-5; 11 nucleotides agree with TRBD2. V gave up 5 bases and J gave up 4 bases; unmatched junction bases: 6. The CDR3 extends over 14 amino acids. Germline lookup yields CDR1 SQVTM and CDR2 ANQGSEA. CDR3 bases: TGCAGCGTTTTTAGCGGGGGGGCCGGAGAGACCCAGTACTTC. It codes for CSVFSGGAGETQYF. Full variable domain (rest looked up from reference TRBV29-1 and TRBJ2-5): SAVISQKPSRDICQRGTSLTIQCQVDSQVTMMFWYRQQPGQSLTLIATANQGSEATYESGFVIDKFPISRPNLTFSTLTVSNMSPEDSSIYLCSVFSGGAGETQYFGPGTRLLVL.

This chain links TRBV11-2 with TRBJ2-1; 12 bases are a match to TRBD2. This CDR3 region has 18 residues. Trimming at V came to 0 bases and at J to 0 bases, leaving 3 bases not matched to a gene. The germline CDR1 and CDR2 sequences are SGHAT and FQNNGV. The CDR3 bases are TGTGCCAGCAGCTTAGATGGACTAGCGGGGAGCTCCTACAATGAGCAGTTCTTC. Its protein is CASSLDGLAGSSYNEQFF.

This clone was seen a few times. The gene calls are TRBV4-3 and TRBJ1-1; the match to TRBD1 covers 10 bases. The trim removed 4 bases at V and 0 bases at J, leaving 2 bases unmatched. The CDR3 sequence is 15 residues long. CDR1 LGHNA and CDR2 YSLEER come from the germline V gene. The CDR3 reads CASSLGTGVNTEAFF. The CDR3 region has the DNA TGCGCCAGCAGCCTAGGGACAGGGGTGAACACTGAAGCTTTCTTT.